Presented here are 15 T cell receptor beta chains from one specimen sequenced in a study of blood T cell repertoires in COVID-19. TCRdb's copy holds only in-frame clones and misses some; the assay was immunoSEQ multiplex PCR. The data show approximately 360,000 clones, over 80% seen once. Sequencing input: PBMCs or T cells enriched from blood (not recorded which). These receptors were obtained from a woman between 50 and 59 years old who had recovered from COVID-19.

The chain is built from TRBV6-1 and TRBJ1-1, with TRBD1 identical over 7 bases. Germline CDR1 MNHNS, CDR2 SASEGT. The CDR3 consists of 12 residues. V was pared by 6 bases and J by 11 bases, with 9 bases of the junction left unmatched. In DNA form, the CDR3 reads TGTGCCAGCAGGGGGACCCAGGGGGACGCTTTCTTT. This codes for CASRGTQGDAFF.

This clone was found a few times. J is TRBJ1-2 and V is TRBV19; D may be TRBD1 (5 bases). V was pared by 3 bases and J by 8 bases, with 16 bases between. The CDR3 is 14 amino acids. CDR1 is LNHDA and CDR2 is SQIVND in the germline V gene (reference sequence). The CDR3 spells CASSMWQGQSGYTF. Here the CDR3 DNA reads TGTGCCAGTAGTATGTGGCAGGGCCAGAGCGGCTACACCTTC.

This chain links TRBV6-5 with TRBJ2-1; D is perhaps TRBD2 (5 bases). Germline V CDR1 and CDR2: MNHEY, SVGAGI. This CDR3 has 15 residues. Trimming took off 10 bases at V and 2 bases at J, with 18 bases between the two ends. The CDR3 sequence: CATKYVGGTYNEQFF. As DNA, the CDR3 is TGTGCCACCAAGTACGTCGGAGGAACCTACAATGAGCAGTTCTTC.

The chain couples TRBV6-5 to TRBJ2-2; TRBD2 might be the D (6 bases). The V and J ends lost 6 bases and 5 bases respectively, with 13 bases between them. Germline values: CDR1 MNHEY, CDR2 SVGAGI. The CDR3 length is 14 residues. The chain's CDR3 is CASSHGAGTGELFF. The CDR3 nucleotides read TGTGCCAGCAGCCACGGGGCGGGAACCGGGGAGCTGTTTTTT.

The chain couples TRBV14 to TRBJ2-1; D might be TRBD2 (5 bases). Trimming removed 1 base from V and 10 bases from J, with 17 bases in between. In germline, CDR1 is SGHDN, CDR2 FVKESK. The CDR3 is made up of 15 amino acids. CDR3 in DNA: TGTGCCAGCAGCCAAGTCTTCGGGGTCAAGGTCGAGCAGTTCTTC. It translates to CASSQVFGVKVEQFF.

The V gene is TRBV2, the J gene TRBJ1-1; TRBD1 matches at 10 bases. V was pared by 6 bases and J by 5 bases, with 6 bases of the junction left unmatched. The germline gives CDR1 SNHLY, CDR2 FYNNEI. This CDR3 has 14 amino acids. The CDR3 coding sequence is TGTGCCAGCAGAGCGGGACAGGGGTGGACTGAAGCTTTCTTT. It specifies CASRAGQGWTEAFF.

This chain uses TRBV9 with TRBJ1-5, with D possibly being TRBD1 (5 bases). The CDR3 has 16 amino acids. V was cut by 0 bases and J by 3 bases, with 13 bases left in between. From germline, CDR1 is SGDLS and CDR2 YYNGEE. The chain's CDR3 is CASSVDARGDNQPQHF. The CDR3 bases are TGTGCCAGCAGCGTAGACGCACGGGGGGACAATCAGCCCCAGCATTTT.

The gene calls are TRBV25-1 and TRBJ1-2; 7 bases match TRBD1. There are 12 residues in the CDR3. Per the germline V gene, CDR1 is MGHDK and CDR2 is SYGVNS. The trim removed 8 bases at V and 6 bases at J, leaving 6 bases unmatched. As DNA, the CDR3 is TGTGCCAGCTACAGGGGAGTAGATGGCTACACCTTC. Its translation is CASYRGVDGYTF.

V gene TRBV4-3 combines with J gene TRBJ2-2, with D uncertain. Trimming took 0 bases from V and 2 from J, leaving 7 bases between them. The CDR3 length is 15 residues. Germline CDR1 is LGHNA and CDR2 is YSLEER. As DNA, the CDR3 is TGCGCCAGCAGCCAAGATATTTCCAACACCGGGGAGCTGTTTTTT. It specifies CASSQDISNTGELFF.

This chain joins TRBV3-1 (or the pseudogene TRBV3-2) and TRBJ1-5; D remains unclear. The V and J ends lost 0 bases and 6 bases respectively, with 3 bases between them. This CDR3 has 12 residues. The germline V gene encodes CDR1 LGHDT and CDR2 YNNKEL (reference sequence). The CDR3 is CASSQDRQPQHF. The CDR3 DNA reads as TGTGCCAGCAGCCAAGATCGTCAGCCCCAGCATTTT.

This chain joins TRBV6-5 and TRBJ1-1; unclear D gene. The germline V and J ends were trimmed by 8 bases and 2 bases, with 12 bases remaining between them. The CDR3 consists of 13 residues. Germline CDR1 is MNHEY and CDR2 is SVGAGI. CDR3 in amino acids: CASLGAGNTEAFF. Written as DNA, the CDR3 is TGTGCCAGCCTCGGAGCCGGTAACACTGAAGCTTTCTTT.

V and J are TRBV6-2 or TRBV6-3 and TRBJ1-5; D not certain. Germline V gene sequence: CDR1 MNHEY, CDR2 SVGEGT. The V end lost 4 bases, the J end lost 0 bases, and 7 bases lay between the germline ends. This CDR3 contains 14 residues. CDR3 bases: TGTGCCAGCAGTTTGCAGGCTAGCAATCAGCCCCAGCATTTT. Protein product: CASSLQASNQPQHF.

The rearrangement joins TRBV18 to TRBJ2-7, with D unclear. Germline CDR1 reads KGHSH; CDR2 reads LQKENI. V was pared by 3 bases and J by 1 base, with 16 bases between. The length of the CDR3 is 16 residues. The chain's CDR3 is CASSPSELSLSYEQYF. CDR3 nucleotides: TGTGCCAGCTCACCTTCCGAACTCTCGCTATCCTACGAGCAGTACTTC.

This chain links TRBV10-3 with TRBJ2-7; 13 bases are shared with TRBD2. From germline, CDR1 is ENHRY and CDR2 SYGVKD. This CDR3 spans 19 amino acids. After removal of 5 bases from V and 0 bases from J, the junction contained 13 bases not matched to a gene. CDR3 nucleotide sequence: TGTGCCATCAGTTCGAGGGAGACTAGCGGGAGGTCTTTCTCCTACGAGCAGTACTTC. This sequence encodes CAISSRETSGRSFSYEQYF.

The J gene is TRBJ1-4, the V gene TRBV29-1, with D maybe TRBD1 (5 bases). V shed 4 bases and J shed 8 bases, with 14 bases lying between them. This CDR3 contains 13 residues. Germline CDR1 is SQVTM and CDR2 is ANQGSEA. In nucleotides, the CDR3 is TGCAGCGTTGTCGTAGGCTCAGGGGAAAAACTGTTTTTT. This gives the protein CSVVVGSGEKLFF. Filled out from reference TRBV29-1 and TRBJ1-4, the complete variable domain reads SAVISQKPSRDICQRGTSLTIQCQVDSQVTMMFWYRQQPGQSLTLIATANQGSEATYESGFVIDKFPISRPNLTFSTLTVSNMSPEDSSIYLCSVVVGSGEKLFFGSGTQLSVL.